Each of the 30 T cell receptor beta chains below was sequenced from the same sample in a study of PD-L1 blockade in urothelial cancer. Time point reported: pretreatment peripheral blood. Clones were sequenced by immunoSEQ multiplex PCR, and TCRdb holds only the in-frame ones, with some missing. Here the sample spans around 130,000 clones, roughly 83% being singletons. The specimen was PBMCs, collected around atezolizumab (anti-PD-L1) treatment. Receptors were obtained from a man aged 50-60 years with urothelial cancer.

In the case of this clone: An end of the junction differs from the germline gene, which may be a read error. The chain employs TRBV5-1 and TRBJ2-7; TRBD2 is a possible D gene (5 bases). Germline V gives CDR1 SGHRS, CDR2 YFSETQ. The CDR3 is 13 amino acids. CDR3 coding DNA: TGCGCCAGCCGAGGGAGCCCCTCCCACGAGCAGTACTTC. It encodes CASRGSPSHEQYF.

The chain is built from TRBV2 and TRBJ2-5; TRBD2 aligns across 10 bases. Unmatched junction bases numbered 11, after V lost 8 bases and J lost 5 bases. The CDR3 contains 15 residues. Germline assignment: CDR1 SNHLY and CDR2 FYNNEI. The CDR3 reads CASGFSSGSLETQYF. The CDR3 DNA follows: TGTGCCAGCGGGTTTTCTAGCGGGAGTCTGGAGACCCAGTACTTC.

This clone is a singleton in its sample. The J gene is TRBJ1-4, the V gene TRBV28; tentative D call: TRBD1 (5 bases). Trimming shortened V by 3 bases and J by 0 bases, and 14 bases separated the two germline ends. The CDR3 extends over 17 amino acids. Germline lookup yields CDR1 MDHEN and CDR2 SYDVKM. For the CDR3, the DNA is TGTGCCAGCAGTTTTACTGGGGGGGGAGCAACTAATGAAAAACTGTTTTTT. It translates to CASSFTGGGATNEKLFF.

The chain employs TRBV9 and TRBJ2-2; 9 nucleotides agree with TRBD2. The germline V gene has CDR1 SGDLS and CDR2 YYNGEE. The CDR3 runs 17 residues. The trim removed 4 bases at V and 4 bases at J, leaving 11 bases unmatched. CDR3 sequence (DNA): TGTGCCAGCAGCCCACGTGGTAGCGGGAGTCTCACCGGGGAGCTGTTTTTT. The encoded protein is CASSPRGSGSLTGELFF.

The CDR3 nucleotides are TGTGCCAGCAGTTTGCGGGTACCTAATTCACCCCTCCACTTT. Translated, it gives CASSLRVPNSPLHF. J is TRBJ1-6 and V is TRBV28; D call uncertain. The CDR3 contains 14 residues. CDR1 and CDR2 (germline): MDHEN, SYDVKM. Trimming shortened V by 3 bases and J by 6 bases, and 9 bases separated the two germline ends.

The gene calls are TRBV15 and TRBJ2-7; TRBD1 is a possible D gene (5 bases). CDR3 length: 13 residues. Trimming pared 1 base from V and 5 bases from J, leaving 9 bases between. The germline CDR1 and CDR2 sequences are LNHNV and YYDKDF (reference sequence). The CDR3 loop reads CATSRVPGNEQYF. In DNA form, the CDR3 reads TGTGCCACCAGCAGAGTCCCAGGGAACGAGCAGTACTTC.

The CDR3 coding sequence is TGCGCCAGCAGCCAAGACCCAGGGGCTGGCAATCAGCCCCAGCATTTT. This codes for CASSQDPGAGNQPQHF. This rearrangement joins TRBV4-1 to TRBJ1-5, with D maybe TRBD1 (6 bases). The V end lost 0 bases, the J end lost 2 bases, and 11 bases lay between the germline ends. The CDR3 sequence is 16 residues long. From germline, CDR1 is MGHRA and CDR2 YSYEKL.

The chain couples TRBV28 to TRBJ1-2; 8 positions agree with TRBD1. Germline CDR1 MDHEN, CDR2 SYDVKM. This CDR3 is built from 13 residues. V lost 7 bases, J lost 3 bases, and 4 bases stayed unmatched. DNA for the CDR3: TGTGCCAGCAATAACAGGGGGGACTATGGCTACACCTTC. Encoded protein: CASNNRGDYGYTF.

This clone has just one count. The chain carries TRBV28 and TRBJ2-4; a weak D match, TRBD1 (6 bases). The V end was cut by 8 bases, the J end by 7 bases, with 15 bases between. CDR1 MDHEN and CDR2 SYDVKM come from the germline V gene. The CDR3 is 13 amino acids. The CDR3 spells CASLNRVFNIQYF. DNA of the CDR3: TGTGCCAGCCTCAACAGGGTTTTCAACATTCAGTACTTC.

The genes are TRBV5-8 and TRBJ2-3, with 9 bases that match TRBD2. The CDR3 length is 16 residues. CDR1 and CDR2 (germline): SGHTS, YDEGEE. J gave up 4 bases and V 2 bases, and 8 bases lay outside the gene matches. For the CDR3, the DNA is TGTGCCAGCAGCTTAGTAGCGGGAGTGAGAGCAGATACGCAGTATTTT. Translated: CASSLVAGVRADTQYF.

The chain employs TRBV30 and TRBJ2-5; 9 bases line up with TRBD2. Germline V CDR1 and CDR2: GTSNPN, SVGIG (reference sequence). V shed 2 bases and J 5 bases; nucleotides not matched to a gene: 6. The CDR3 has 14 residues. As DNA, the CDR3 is TGTGCCTGGAGTACGGTAGCGGGAGTCGAGACCCAGTACTTC. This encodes CAWSTVAGVETQYF.

The CDR3, as DNA: TGTGCCAGCAGCCTCACCCCTCAAGACAGGGAGGAGCAGTTCTTC. It is translated as CASSLTPQDREEQFF. This chain links TRBV4-2 with TRBJ2-1; 7 nucleotides line up with TRBD1. The CDR3 is 15 residues long. Germline assignment: CDR1 LGHNA and CDR2 YNFKEQ. J was trimmed by 10 bases and V by 4 bases; bases with no gene match: 13.

CDR3 bases: TGTGCCAGCAGCTTAGAGCAGGGTGGCAATCAGCCCCAGCATTTT. Amino acid sequence: CASSLEQGGNQPQHF. The rearrangement joins TRBV7-6 to TRBJ1-5, with D perhaps TRBD1 (5 bases). CDR1 and CDR2 (germline): SGHVS, FNYEAQ. This CDR3 spans 15 amino acids. The V end was cut by 1 base, the J end by 2 bases, with 9 bases between.

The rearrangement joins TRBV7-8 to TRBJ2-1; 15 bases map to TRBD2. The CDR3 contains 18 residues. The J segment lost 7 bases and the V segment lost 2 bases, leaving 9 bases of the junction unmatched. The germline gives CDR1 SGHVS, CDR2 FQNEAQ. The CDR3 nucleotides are TGTGCCAGCAGCTTACGGGAAGGGACTAGCGGGAGGATTAATGAGCAGTTCTTC. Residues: CASSLREGTSGRINEQFF.

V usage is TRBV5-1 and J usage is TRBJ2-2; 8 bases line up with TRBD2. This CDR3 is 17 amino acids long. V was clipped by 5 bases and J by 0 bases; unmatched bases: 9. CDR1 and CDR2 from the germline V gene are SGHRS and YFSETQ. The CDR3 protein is CASRPRTSHANTGELFF. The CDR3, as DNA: TGCGCCAGCAGGCCAAGGACTAGCCACGCGAACACCGGGGAGCTGTTTTTT.

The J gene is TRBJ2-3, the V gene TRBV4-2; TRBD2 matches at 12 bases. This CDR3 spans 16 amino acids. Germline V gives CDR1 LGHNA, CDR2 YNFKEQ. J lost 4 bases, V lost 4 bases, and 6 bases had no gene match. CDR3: CASSRKTSGRADTQYF. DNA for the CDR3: TGTGCCAGCAGCCGAAAGACTAGCGGGAGAGCAGATACGCAGTATTTT.

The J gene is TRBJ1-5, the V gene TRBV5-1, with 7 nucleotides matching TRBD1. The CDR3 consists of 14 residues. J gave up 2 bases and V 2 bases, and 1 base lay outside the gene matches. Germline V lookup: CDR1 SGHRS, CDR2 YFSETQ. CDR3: CASSLTGGNQPQHF. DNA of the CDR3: TGCGCCAGCAGCTTAACAGGGGGCAATCAGCCCCAGCATTTT.

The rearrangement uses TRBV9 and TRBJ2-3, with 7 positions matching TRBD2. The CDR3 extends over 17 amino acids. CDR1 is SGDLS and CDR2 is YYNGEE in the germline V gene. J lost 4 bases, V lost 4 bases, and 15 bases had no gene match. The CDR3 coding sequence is TGTGCCAGCAGCTTTGGGGAGGGCAGACTAGGGGCAGATACGCAGTATTTT. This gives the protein CASSFGEGRLGADTQYF.

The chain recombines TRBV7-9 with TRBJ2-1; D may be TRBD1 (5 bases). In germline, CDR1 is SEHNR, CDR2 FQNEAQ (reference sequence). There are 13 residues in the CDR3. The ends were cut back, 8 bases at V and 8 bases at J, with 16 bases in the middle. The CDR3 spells CASAKGQGHEQFF. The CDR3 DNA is TGTGCCAGCGCCAAGGGGCAAGGCCATGAGCAGTTCTTC.

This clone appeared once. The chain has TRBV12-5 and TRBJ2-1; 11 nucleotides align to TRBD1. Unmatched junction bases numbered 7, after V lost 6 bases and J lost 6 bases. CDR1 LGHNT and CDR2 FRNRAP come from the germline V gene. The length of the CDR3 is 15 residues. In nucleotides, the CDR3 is TGTGCTAGTGGGCGGGACAGGGGGGAATCCAATGAGCAGTTCTTC. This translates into CASGRDRGESNEQFF.

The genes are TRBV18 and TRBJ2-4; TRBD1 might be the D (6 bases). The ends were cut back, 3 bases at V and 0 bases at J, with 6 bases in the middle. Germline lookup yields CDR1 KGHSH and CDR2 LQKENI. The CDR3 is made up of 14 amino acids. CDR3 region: CASSPDRAKNIQYF. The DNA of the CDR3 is TGTGCCAGCTCACCGGACAGAGCCAAAAACATTCAGTACTTC.

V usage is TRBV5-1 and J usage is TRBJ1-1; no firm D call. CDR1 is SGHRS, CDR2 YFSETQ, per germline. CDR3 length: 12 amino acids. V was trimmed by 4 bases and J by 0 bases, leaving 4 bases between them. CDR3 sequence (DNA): TGCGCCAGCAGCAACTTGAACACTGAAGCTTTCTTT. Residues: CASSNLNTEAFF.

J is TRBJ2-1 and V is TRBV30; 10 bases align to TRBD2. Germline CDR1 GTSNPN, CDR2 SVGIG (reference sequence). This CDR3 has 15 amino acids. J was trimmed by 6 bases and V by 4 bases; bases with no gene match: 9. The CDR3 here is CAWNLLAGVRNEQFF. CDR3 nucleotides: TGTGCCTGGAACCTCCTAGCGGGAGTTCGCAATGAGCAGTTCTTC.

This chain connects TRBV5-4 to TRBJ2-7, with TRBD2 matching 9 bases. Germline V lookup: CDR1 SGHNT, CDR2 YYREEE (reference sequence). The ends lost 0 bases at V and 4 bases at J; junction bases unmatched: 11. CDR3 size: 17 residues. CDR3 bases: TGTGCCAGCAGCTTGGTGGGTAGCGGGAGCCCCCCATACGAGCAGTACTTC. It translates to CASSLVGSGSPPYEQYF.

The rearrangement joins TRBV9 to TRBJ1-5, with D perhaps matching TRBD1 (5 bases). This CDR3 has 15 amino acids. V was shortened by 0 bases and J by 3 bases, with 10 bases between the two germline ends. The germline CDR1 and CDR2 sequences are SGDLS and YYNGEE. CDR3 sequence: CASSVGSGINQPQHF. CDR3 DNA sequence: TGTGCCAGCAGCGTAGGTTCAGGGATCAATCAGCCCCAGCATTTT.

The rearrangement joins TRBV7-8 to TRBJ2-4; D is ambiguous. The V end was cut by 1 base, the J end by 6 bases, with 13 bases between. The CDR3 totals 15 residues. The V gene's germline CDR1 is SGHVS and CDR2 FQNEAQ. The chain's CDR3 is CASSLEKVNRNIQYF. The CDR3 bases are TGTGCCAGCAGCTTAGAGAAGGTTAACAGAAACATTCAGTACTTC.

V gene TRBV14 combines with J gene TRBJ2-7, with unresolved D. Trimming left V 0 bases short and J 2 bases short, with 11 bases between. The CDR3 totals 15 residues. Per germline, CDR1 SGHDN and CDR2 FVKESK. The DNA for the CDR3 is TGTGCCAGCAGCCAAGACCCCCACCCGGCCTACGAGCAGTACTTC. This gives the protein CASSQDPHPAYEQYF.

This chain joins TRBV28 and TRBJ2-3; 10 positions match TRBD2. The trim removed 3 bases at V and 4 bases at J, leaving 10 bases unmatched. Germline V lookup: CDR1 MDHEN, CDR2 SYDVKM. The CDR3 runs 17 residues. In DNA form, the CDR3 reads TGTGCCAGCAGTTTCCGTTTAGCTAGCGGGAGCCCAGATACGCAGTATTTT. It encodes CASSFRLASGSPDTQYF.

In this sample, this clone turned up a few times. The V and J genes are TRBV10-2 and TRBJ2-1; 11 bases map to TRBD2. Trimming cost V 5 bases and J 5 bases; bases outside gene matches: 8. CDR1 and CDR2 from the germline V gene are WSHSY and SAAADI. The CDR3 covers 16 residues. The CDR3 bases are TGCGCCAGCAGTCGGCGGGGACTAGCGGATAACAATGAGCAGTTCTTC. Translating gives CASSRRGLADNNEQFF.

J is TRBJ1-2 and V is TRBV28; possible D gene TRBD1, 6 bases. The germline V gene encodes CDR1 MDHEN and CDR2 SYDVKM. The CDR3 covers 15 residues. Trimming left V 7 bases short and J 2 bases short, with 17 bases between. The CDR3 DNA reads TGTGCCAGCACCTCGCGCGGGGGCAGGAACTATGGCTACACCTTC. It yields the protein CASTSRGGRNYGYTF.